This T cell receptor beta chain appears in the sequencing data of a study of OX40 agonist ivuxolimab in advanced cancers. Study at large: Intravenous ivuxolimab was administered to patients every 2 weeks at 0.01 to 10 mg/kg. Patients were around 83% male with ages roughly 20 to 90, mean about 60.

Patients with autoimmune history or systemic immunosuppression were excluded. Sequenced by immunoSEQ multiplex PCR; TCRdb stores in-frame clones only, minus some. The sample yields about 70,000 clones, roughly four fifths seen once. The CDR3 totals 15 residues. Trimming shortened V by 1 base and J by 5 bases, and 13 bases separated the two germline ends. The germline V gene encodes CDR1 SGHRS and CDR2 YFSETQ. The specimen comprised CD4+ or CD8+ T cells sorted from blood, sampled in a trial of the OX40 agonist ivuxolimab. The chain combines TRBV5-1 with TRBJ2-1; D is undetermined. This receptor was identified in an adult with an advanced solid tumor such as melanoma, head and neck, liver or kidney cancer. CDR3 in DNA: TGCGCCAGCAGCTTGAGGGCAGTTGGGAACAATGAGCAGTTCTTC. Amino acids: CASSLRAVGNNEQFF.